These 28 T cell receptor beta chains originate from one sample sequenced in a study of blood T cell repertoires in COVID-19. Assay: immunoSEQ multiplex PCR; the TCRdb copy retains only in-frame clones and omits some. The sample lists 150,000 to 180,000 clones, about 80% occurring once. Sequences were obtained from peripheral blood. These receptors were collected from an older woman with acute or convalescent COVID-19.

This chain joins TRBV5-1 and TRBJ1-5, with no clear D. CDR1 is SGHRS and CDR2 is YFSETQ in the germline V gene. V was trimmed by 4 bases and J by 6 bases, leaving 11 bases between them. This CDR3 spans 13 amino acids. The CDR3 loop is CASSISTGQPQHF. DNA of the CDR3: TGCGCCAGCAGCATCTCTACGGGTCAGCCCCAGCATTTT.

The rearrangement joins TRBV3-1 (or the pseudogene TRBV3-2) to TRBJ2-5; D is uncertain. V gave up 4 bases and J gave up 4 bases, with 10 bases separating them. The germline V gene encodes CDR1 LGHDT and CDR2 YNNKEL (reference sequence). The CDR3 extends over 13 amino acids. The CDR3 loop is CASSPLRRETQYF. CDR3 nucleotide sequence: TGTGCCAGCAGCCCACTACGCCGAGAGACCCAGTACTTC.

CDR3 sequence reads: CASSRTGNEGYTF. CDR3 coding DNA: TGTGCCAGCAGTAGGACAGGGAACGAGGGCTACACCTTC. The V call is TRBV2, the J call TRBJ1-2, with 8 positions matching TRBD1. Germline CDR1 and CDR2: SNHLY and FYNNEI. The V gene end was trimmed by 5 bases and the J gene end by 8 bases; junction bases not matched to a gene: 7. The CDR3 length is 13 residues.

This chain joins TRBV3-1 (or the pseudogene TRBV3-2) and TRBJ1-4, with 7 positions matching TRBD1. The CDR3 covers 15 residues. Germline CDR1 reads LGHDT; CDR2 reads YNNKEL (reference sequence). The V and J ends lost 5 bases and 4 bases, in that order; junction bases with no gene match: 7. CDR3 amino acids: CASSYQGGLNEKLFF. For the CDR3, the DNA is TGTGCCAGCAGCTATCAGGGGGGACTTAATGAAAAACTGTTTTTT.

This CDR3 is CASMRQEFYGYTF. The CDR3 DNA reads TGTGCCAGCATGCGACAGGAATTCTATGGCTACACCTTC. This chain connects TRBV2 to TRBJ1-2; weak D call: TRBD1 (6 bases). This CDR3 comprises 13 residues. The germline V and J ends were trimmed by 7 bases and 4 bases, with 13 bases remaining between them. The germline V gene encodes CDR1 SNHLY and CDR2 FYNNEI.

This clone was seen a single time. V gene TRBV29-1 combines with J gene TRBJ1-1; D remains ambiguous. The V gene's germline CDR1 is SQVTM and CDR2 ANQGSEA. V dropped 1 base and J dropped 6 bases, with 15 bases sitting between them. The length of the CDR3 is 14 residues. The CDR3 spells CSVEASRRVAEAFF. In DNA, the CDR3 is TGCAGCGTTGAAGCCTCTAGGAGGGTGGCTGAAGCTTTCTTT.

This clone was recorded only once. The junction departs from the called germline gene at one end, perhaps through a read error. The chain joins TRBV30 to TRBJ1-1; TRBD1 matches 7 bases. There are 13 residues in the CDR3. Per the germline V gene, CDR1 is GTSNPN and CDR2 is SVGIG (reference sequence). The CDR3 loop reads CAWSSTGNSEAFF. The CDR3 DNA sequence: TGTGCCTGGAGCTCGACAGGGAACTCTGAAGCTTTCTTT.

The chain employs TRBV7-7 and TRBJ2-7, with D tentatively TRBD1 (6 bases). Germline V gene lookup returns CDR1 SSHAT and CDR2 FNYEAQ (reference sequence). This CDR3 spans 16 amino acids. V dropped 5 bases and J dropped 3 bases, with 20 bases sitting between them. Here the CDR3 reads CASSTKGEIKIYEQYV. Written as DNA, the CDR3 is TGTGCCAGCAGCACTAAGGGGGAGATTAAAATCTACGAGCAGTACGTC.

CDR3 loop: CASSYSSRGLEQYF. CDR3 sequence (DNA): TGTGCCAGCAGTTACTCTTCCAGGGGGCTTGAGCAGTACTTC. The chain links TRBV6-5 to TRBJ2-7, with TRBD1 matching 8 bases. CDR3 size: 14 residues. V was clipped by 0 bases and J by 7 bases; unmatched bases: 5. CDR1 is MNHEY and CDR2 is SVGAGI in the germline V gene.

The chain couples TRBV7-6 to TRBJ1-4; D is perhaps TRBD1 (5 bases). This CDR3 is built from 16 residues. V gave up 5 bases and J gave up 1 base, with 14 bases separating them. The germline V gene encodes CDR1 SGHVS and CDR2 FNYEAQ. The CDR3 DNA reads as TGTGCCAGCAGCCTGGGGCTTTCAGAAACTAATGAAAAACTGTTTTTT. Its protein is CASSLGLSETNEKLFF.

This chain joins TRBV18 and TRBJ1-5; weak D call: TRBD1 (6 bases). Per the germline V gene, CDR1 is KGHSH and CDR2 is LQKENI. Trimming shortened V by 4 bases and J by 1 base, and 11 bases separated the two germline ends. The CDR3 loop spans 15 amino acids. The CDR3 reads CASSLEGGSNQPQHF. The CDR3 coding sequence is TGTGCCAGCTCACTAGAGGGGGGGAGCAATCAGCCCCAGCATTTT.

Here the CDR3 DNA reads TGTGCCACCAGTACCGGGACAGGGGTAAACACCTACACCTTC. Protein sequence: CATSTGTGVNTYTF. This sequence joins TRBV15 and TRBJ1-2, with 10 nucleotides matching TRBD1. The CDR3 contains 14 residues. V lost 6 bases and J lost 10; bases outside the gene matches: 11. CDR1 is LNHNV and CDR2 is YYDKDF in the germline V gene (reference sequence).

Ten or more counts support this clone. The CDR3 DNA follows: TGTGCCAGCAGCCCCCTGGGCGACATCACCGGGGAGCTGTTTTTT. Amino acid sequence: CASSPLGDITGELFF. The V call is TRBV5-4, the J call TRBJ2-2; the D is unclear. This CDR3 is 15 amino acids long. Trimming cost V 4 bases and J 4 bases, with 14 bases left between them. Germline V lookup: CDR1 SGHNT, CDR2 YYREEE (reference sequence). Full variable domain (remainder filled in from reference TRBV5-4 and TRBJ2-2): ETGVTQSPTHLIKTRGQQVTLRCSSQSGHNTVSWYQQALGQGPQFIFQYYREEENGRGNFPPRFSGLQFPNYSSELNVNALELDDSALYLCASSPLGDITGELFFGEGSRLTVL.

V and J are TRBV11-1 and TRBJ2-1; D is unclear. The CDR3 length is 13 residues. The V gene lost 1 base and the J gene lost 4 bases, with 5 bases spanning the gap. CDR1 and CDR2 (germline): SGHAT, FQDESV (reference sequence). The CDR3 reads CASSLGSYNEQFF. The CDR3 DNA sequence: TGTGCCAGCAGCTTAGGTTCGTACAATGAGCAGTTCTTC.

V usage is TRBV29-1 and J usage is TRBJ2-3; the match to TRBD1 covers 9 bases. The ends lost 4 bases at V and 1 base at J; junction bases unmatched: 6. The V gene's germline CDR1 is SQVTM and CDR2 ANQGSEA. This CDR3 region has 15 residues. DNA of the CDR3: TGCAGCGTTGCTCGGACAGGGGTTGGCACAGATACGCAGTATTTT. This sequence encodes CSVARTGVGTDTQYF.

This rearrangement joins TRBV11-2 to TRBJ1-6, with D possibly TRBD1 on 6 matching bases. With 5 bases removed from V and 14 bases from J, the gap between germline ends came to 19 bases. CDR3 length equals 14 residues. The germline CDR1 and CDR2 sequences are SGHAT and FQNNGV. CDR3 DNA: TGTGCCAGCAGCCCAAGGACAGTTCTTGAGGCCCTCCACTTT. Its translation: CASSPRTVLEALHF.

This chain joins TRBV19 and TRBJ1-2; 8 nucleotides align to TRBD1. The CDR3 is 15 amino acids. Germline trimming cut 3 bases from V and 3 bases from J; bases unmatched to any gene: 6. Germline CDR1 reads LNHDA; CDR2 reads SQIVND (reference sequence). In DNA, the CDR3 is TGTGCCAGTAGTATCACGGGACAGGCATACTATGGCTACACCTTC. As protein: CASSITGQAYYGYTF. Variable domain in full (rest from reference TRBV19 and TRBJ1-2): DGGITQSPKYLFRKEGQNVTLSCEQNLNHDAMYWYRQDPGQGLRLIYYSQIVNDFQKGDIAEGYSVSREKKESFPLTVTSAQKNPTAFYLCASSITGQAYYGYTFGSGTRLTVV.

The V gene is TRBV2, the J gene TRBJ1-5; D is perhaps TRBD1 (6 bases). V was cut by 7 bases and J by 0 bases, with 28 bases left in between. Germline V gene sequence: CDR1 SNHLY, CDR2 FYNNEI. The CDR3 has 20 residues. This CDR3 reads CASTGRSTGVVSYSNQPQHF. CDR3 sequence (DNA): TGTGCCAGCACTGGCAGGTCGACAGGTGTTGTTTCTTATAGCAATCAGCCCCAGCATTTT.

V gene TRBV19 combines with J gene TRBJ2-1; D might be TRBD1 (6 bases). The CDR3 is 14 amino acids. V gave up 7 bases and J gave up 2 bases, with 12 bases separating them. Per the germline V gene, CDR1 is LNHDA and CDR2 is SQIVND (reference sequence). The CDR3 sequence is CASTLTGTYNEQFF. Written as DNA, the CDR3 is TGTGCCAGTACCCTGACAGGCACCTACAATGAGCAGTTCTTC.

CDR3 coding DNA: TGCGCCAGCAGCGGAGGTGGCAGTTACAATGAGCAGTTCTTC. Protein: CASSGGGSYNEQFF. The chain combines TRBV5-1 with TRBJ2-1; tentatively, D is TRBD2 (5 bases). The CDR3 runs to 14 residues. The ends were cut back, 4 bases at V and 4 bases at J, with 12 bases in the middle. The germline V gene has CDR1 SGHRS and CDR2 YFSETQ.

The V call is TRBV7-9, the J call TRBJ1-3; possibly TRBD1 for D (5 bases). The V gene's germline CDR1 is SEHNR and CDR2 FQNEAQ (reference sequence). The CDR3 runs to 16 residues. Trimming stripped 5 bases from V and 2 bases from J, with 16 bases between. In nucleotides, the CDR3 is TGTGCCAGCAGCCTTGGGGATATAGGGGCTGGAAACACCATATATTTT. The encoded protein is CASSLGDIGAGNTIYF.

The chain couples TRBV28 to TRBJ2-1; a possible D gene is TRBD2 (6 bases). V gave up 6 bases and J gave up 12 bases, with 12 bases separating them. Germline V lookup: CDR1 MDHEN, CDR2 SYDVKM. CDR3 size: 11 residues. CDR3 sequence: CASRGEVRQFF. CDR3 sequence (DNA): TGTGCCAGCAGAGGGGAGGTTCGGCAGTTCTTC. Combining the CDR3 with reference TRBV28 and TRBJ2-1 gives the whole variable domain DVKVTQSSRYLVKRTGEKVFLECVQDMDHENMFWYRQDPGLGLRLIYFSYDVKMKEKGDIPEGYSVSREKKERFSLILESASTNQTSMYLCASRGEVRQFFGPGTRLTVL.

The chain joins TRBV7-9 to TRBJ1-6, with a weak D call TRBD1 (6 bases). Germline V gene sequence: CDR1 SEHNR, CDR2 FQNEAQ (reference sequence). The V end lost 8 bases, the J end lost 4 bases, and 15 bases lay between the germline ends. The CDR3 totals 15 residues. The CDR3 region has the DNA TGTGCCAGCCGAACCACAGGGTTGTATAATTCACCCCTCCACTTT. Encoded protein: CASRTTGLYNSPLHF. The complete variable domain, with remaining parts taken from reference TRBV7-9 and TRBJ1-6, reads DTGVSQNPRHKITKRGQNVTFRCDPISEHNRLYWYRQTLGQGPEFLTYFQNEAQLEKSRLLSDRFSAERPKGSFSTLEIQRTEQGDSAMYLCASRTTGLYNSPLHFGNGTRLTVT.

Here the CDR3 DNA reads TGTGCCAGCTCACCACCGCGGGGACAGACCCGCCAGCCCCAGCATTTT. Protein sequence: CASSPPRGQTRQPQHF. This rearrangement joins TRBV18 to TRBJ1-5; 7 bases are shared with TRBD1. This CDR3 region has 16 residues. J was trimmed by 7 bases and V by 0 bases; bases with no gene match: 9. Germline V lookup: CDR1 KGHSH, CDR2 LQKENI.

The chain joins TRBV15 to TRBJ1-1; TRBD1 matches 10 bases. The V and J ends lost 8 bases and 4 bases, in that order; junction bases with no gene match: 7. This CDR3 is 14 amino acids long. Per germline, CDR1 LNHNV and CDR2 YYDKDF (reference sequence). The CDR3 region has the DNA TGTGCCACCGGACCGGGACAGGGGTTCACTGAAGCTTTCTTT. Amino acid sequence: CATGPGQGFTEAFF. Using reference TRBV15 and TRBJ1-1 for the parts outside the CDR3, the full variable domain is DAMVIQNPRYQVTQFGKPVTLSCSQTLNHNVMYWYQQKSSQAPKLLFHYYDKDFNNEADTPDNFQSRRPNTSFCFLDIRSPGLGDTAMYLCATGPGQGFTEAFFGQGTRLTVV.

Ten or more counts support this clone. The rearrangement links TRBV5-1 to TRBJ1-6; 8 nucleotides match TRBD1. V trimming: 4 bases; J trimming: 13 bases; junction bases outside the gene matches: 10. The CDR3 covers 14 residues. Germline assignment: CDR1 SGHRS and CDR2 YFSETQ. Here the CDR3 reads CASSLDRVGMPLHF. CDR3 DNA: TGCGCCAGCAGCCTGGACAGGGTGGGGATGCCCCTCCACTTT. The full variable domain, with the rest looked up from reference TRBV5-1 and TRBJ1-6, is KAGVTQTPRYLIKTRGQQVTLSCSPISGHRSVSWYQQTPGQGLQFLFEYFSETQRNKGNFPGRFSGRQFSNSRSEMNVSTLELGDSALYLCASSLDRVGMPLHFGNGTRLTVT.

About this clone itself: The same CDR3 also results from other DNA sequences found in this sample. The V call is TRBV14, the J call TRBJ2-7; 7 positions match TRBD1. V lost 1 base and J lost 4; bases outside the gene matches: 4. This CDR3 has 14 residues. Germline V gives CDR1 SGHDN, CDR2 FVKESK. CDR3 residues: CASSQGRGIYEQYF. The CDR3 DNA sequence: TGTGCCAGCAGCCAAGGCAGGGGGATTTACGAGCAGTACTTC.

The chain employs TRBV30 and TRBJ1-6; 9 bases fit TRBD1. J was trimmed by 9 bases and V by 3 bases; bases with no gene match: 9. Looked up from germline, CDR1 is GTSNPN and CDR2 is SVGIG (reference sequence). CDR3 length: 15 residues. The CDR3, as DNA: TGTGCCTGGAGGTCCTCTGACAGGGGGGTTTCACCCCTCCACTTT. Protein sequence: CAWRSSDRGVSPLHF.